This TCR beta chain was identified in a study of cytomegalovirus exposure and HLA in healthy donors. Study-level findings and limits: Reports showed the classifier diagnosing cytomegalovirus status with high specificity and sensitivity.

PCR employed 60 Vbeta and 13 Jbeta primers. Libraries were prepared by immunoSEQ multiplex PCR; TCRdb keeps only in-frame clonotypes and omits some of them. The sample shows about 150,000 clones, approximately 78% of them seen only once. Turning to this clone: Its antigen is undetermined.

The clonotype was recovered from a male donor in good health and CMV-seronegative. The material sequenced was PBMCs.

The CDR3 loop reads CASSLALGGVNTQYF. In DNA, the CDR3 is TGTGCCAGCAGCTTAGCGCTCGGGGGGGTTAATACGCAGTATTTT. This rearrangement joins TRBV7-2 to TRBJ2-3; 8 bases fit TRBD2. This CDR3 comprises 15 residues. Trimming at V came to 0 bases and at J to 7 bases, leaving 6 bases not matched to a gene. The V gene's germline CDR1 is SGHTA and CDR2 FQGNSA.